This T cell receptor (beta chain) stems from a study of PD-1 blockade in classical Hodgkin lymphoma. Time point noted: cycle 4 day 1 (C4D1), after more than five weeks of nivolumab. All patients relapsed after autologous stem cell transplantation, and brentuximab vedotin exposure varied. Relapsed/refractory classical Hodgkin lymphoma patients had complete, partial or progressive responses. Profiled with immunoSEQ multiplex PCR; TCRdb holds only in-frame clones, not every one. The sample carries some 90,000 clones, over 80% recorded once. Germline V gene data show CDR1 as MNHEY and CDR2 as SVGAGI. The V end was cut by 8 bases, the J end by 9 bases, with 19 bases between. The CDR3 loop spans 13 amino acids.

The TCR originated in a human donor with classical Hodgkin lymphoma. J is TRBJ1-2 and V is TRBV6-5; D not resolved. Sequencing used peripheral blood mononuclear cells (PBMCs), obtained before the fourth cycle of nivolumab. CDR3 residues: CASLSPSSSRYTF. CDR3 nucleotides: TGTGCCAGCCTAAGCCCCTCCAGTTCCCGCTACACCTTC.